The present entry profiles one T cell receptor (beta chain) with its context. Its antigen specificity is not known. Nothing much larger sits one base from this clone, and base qualities are not available. The method behind the library was the immunoSEQ multiplex PCR assay. For most patients, genomic DNA was isolated with the Qiagen DNeasy Blood and Tissue Kit and shipped frozen to Adaptive Biotechnologies for TCR sequencing. Adaptive Biotechnologies carried out high-throughput TCR-beta CDR3 sequencing of genomic DNA for most patients. The published analysis was carried out like this. Adaptive's ImmunoSEQ software supplied the TCR sequencing data for under 20 patients, while MiXCR and VDJtools were used to process a few other patients. To correct CD4 versus CD8 sorting errors, sequences present in both subsets at a frequency ratio below 5:1 were removed. CDR3 nucleotide sequences shared by donor and recipient were removed because the origin of these sequences could not be assigned. To count as alloreactive, a clone needed at least 2-fold expansion over unstimulated cells and a minimum CFSE-low frequency of 0.002% (template counts) or 0.001% (read counts). Clones were considered mappable if detected in sequenced pre-transplant spleen, lymph node, or MLR CFSE-low populations of the donor or recipient. Cumulative frequency of alloreactive clones was calculated as a percentage of all sequences weighted by copy number. In TCRdb, the immuneACCESS table is reduced to in-frame sequences with V and J assigned. These tables do not hold every clone; where another copy was compared, an unresolved V gene accounts for under half, and the others remain unexplained. The V and J calls and the clone size are those of that table, but D and trimming were determined from the DNA. The sample has tens of thousands of clones on record, 94% of them singletons. About 0.4% of the sample is held by the ten biggest clonotypes.

This sample is part of a study of graft-versus-host responses after intestinal transplantation (dated by TCRdb to the early 2020s). The study in broad terms: The transplants that recipients received were multivisceral, liver-intestinal, or isolated intestinal. A peak of at least 4% donor T cells among recipient peripheral blood mononuclear cells was the definition used for donor T cell macrochimerism. Every recipient was given anti-thymocyte globulin induction, then maintenance tacrolimus and steroids for roughly 3 years. Alloreactive clones were identified by sequencing pre-transplant mixed lymphocyte reaction products and comparing these products with unstimulated pre-transplant donor and recipient T cells. After intestinal transplantation, graft-versus-host and host-versus-graft alloreactive T cell clones in the graft, circulation and bone marrow were tracked using bulk TCR-beta CDR3 sequencing. The cohort enrolled 20 to 25 intestinal transplant recipients including one retransplant, and a few patients lacking pretransplant specimens were excluded. Rather than being sequenced by the commercial service, samples from three later patients were sequenced in-house on an Illumina MiSeq and processed with MiXCR.

Trimming costs V 4 bases and J 3 bases, and their ends lie 10 bases apart. CDR1 and CDR2, per the germline V gene (reference sequence), are SEHNR and FQNEAQ. The CDR3 contains 15 residues, cysteine and phenylalanine counted. Of the read, only the CDR3 DNA is kept; its 45 bases are in frame from base 1. The paper as a whole reports these results and caveats: High GvH to HvG T cell clonal ratios were observed in the allografts of patients with donor T cell macrochimerism. Peak levels of circulating GvH clones were associated with declines in HvG clones early after transplant. GvH clones turned up in recipient bone marrow, with some appearing earlier in ileal mucosa or blood, a pattern consistent with an intestinal mucosal origin. Conclusions were limited by the relatively low number and heterogeneity of intestinal transplant patients.

The time point label, as the study defines it: cells obtained before transplantation from donor or recipient. CD3+CD4+ and CD3+CD8+ populations were FACS-sorted from unstimulated pre-transplant donor and recipient cells taken from spleen or lymph nodes. Sample: unstimulated CD4+ T cells sorted from spleen or lymph node cells, taken before transplant. This TCR was recovered from a human donor who was the organ donor for an intestinal transplant. The chain employs TRBV7-9 and TRBJ1-6; no D segment can be confidently identified. The nucleotide sequence is TGTGCCAGCAGCTATCCCGGTGTCTATAATTCACCCCTCCACTTT. The translation is CASSYPGVYNSPLHF. With the rest looked up from the reference TRBV7-9 and TRBJ1-6 genes rather than sequenced, the full variable domain is DTGVSQNPRHKITKRGQNVTFRCDPISEHNRLYWYRQTLGQGPEFLTYFQNEAQLEKSRLLSDRFSAERPKGSFSTLEIQRTEQGDSAMYLCASSYPGVYNSPLHFGNGTRLTVT.